Following are 5 T cell receptor beta chains from one sample sequenced in a study of vaccination and CD4 T cells after COVID-19. The Oncomine TCR Beta short-read assay sequenced DNA from cultured CD4+ T cells. Each CDR3 protein is one row after TCRdb ran MiXCR on the PCR reads. The sample records around 26,000 distinct CDR3 sequences, around two fifths being singletons. No antigen is known for these receptors. The sample's time point: late sampling 161 to 241 days after vaccination in three convalescent patients. Treatment denoted: roughly 10-day PBMC culture with coronavirus spike peptide pools or control peptides (ViraFEST assay). Sample: CD4+ T cells from blood, cultured in vitro, taken about 7 months after SARS-CoV-2 vaccination. The receptor source for this set is a human donor who had recovered from COVID-19.

The chain carries TRBV20-1 and TRBJ2-1; 9 nucleotides line up with TRBD2. Germline V lookup: CDR1 DFQATT, CDR2 SNEGSKA (reference sequence). CDR3 length: 17 amino acids. The V and J ends lost 0 bases and 7 bases, in that order; junction bases with no gene match: 13. The CDR3 sequence: CSARDRAVAGAMNEQFF. The CDR3 region has the DNA TGCAGTGCTAGAGACCGGGCGGTAGCGGGAGCGATGAATGAGCAGTTCTTC.

The chain is built from TRBV6-2 or TRBV6-3 and TRBJ2-1, with TRBD2 matching 10 bases. The CDR3 extends over 17 amino acids. CDR1 MNHEY and CDR2 SVGEGT come from the germline V gene. J gave up 5 bases and V 6 bases, and 13 bases lay outside the gene matches. CDR3 protein: CASRESASGSPHNEQFF. Here the CDR3 DNA reads TGTGCCAGCAGAGAGTCGGCTAGCGGGAGTCCCCACAATGAGCAGTTCTTC.

This chain uses TRBV7-2 with TRBJ2-3, with 8 bases lining up with TRBD2. This CDR3 has 15 residues. J was trimmed by 6 bases and V by 4 bases; bases with no gene match: 9. Germline loops: CDR1 SGHTA, CDR2 FQGNSA. The CDR3 region is CASSSAAGGVDTQYF. As DNA, the CDR3 is TGTGCCAGCAGCTCGGCCGCGGGAGGTGTGGATACGCAGTATTTT.

J is TRBJ2-1 and V is TRBV27, with 12 positions matching TRBD2. This CDR3 is 18 amino acids long. Germline V lookup: CDR1 MNHEY, CDR2 SMNVEV (reference sequence). Losses at the gene ends were 5 bases for V and 0 bases for J; bases not matched to a gene: 8. The CDR3 DNA follows: TGTGCCAGCAGTCGTGGACTAGCGGGGTCCCGCTCCTACAATGAGCAGTTCTTC. The encoded protein is CASSRGLAGSRSYNEQFF.

This clonotype showed up just a few times. The chain is built from TRBV20-1 and TRBJ2-1; perhaps TRBD2 as D (5 bases). Germline CDR1 and CDR2: DFQATT and SNEGSKA (reference sequence). The CDR3 loop spans 16 amino acids. The germline V and J ends were trimmed by 1 base and 1 base, with 14 bases remaining between them. The CDR3 is CSARAQRAGSYNEQFF. The DNA for the CDR3 is TGCAGTGCTAGAGCTCAGAGGGCCGGGTCCTACAATGAGCAGTTCTTC.